One sample yielded the 6 T cell receptor beta chains listed below, sequenced in a study of CD8 T cells in Susac syndrome (dated by TCRdb to the late 2010s). Preparation of the library involved the immunoSEQ multiplex PCR assay. RNA was extracted with the RNeasy kit and about 0.5 to 1 ug was reverse transcribed using random hexamers. The public reads were reprocessed in TCRdb via fastp at Q25 and MiXCR, keeping in-frame beta chains. Under each unique CDR3 protein, matching rows form one entry showing the most common genes and DNA. The sample table lists 110,000 to 150,000 distinct CDR3 sequences, 94% of them with a count of one. Of the sample, over 0.25% falls within the top ten clones. Sequencing was done on a sample of CD8+ T cells from PBMCs. All receptors derive from a human donor in good health.

J is TRBJ2-1 and V is TRBV7-9; tentatively, D is TRBD1 (6 bases). Germline V gene sequence: CDR1 SEHNR, CDR2 FQNEAQ (reference sequence). CDR3 length: 12 amino acids. Trimming left V 6 bases short and J 10 bases short, with 13 bases between. CDR3 nucleotide sequence: TGTGCCAGCAGTTTCACCGGGACAGAGCAGTTCTTC. Translated, it gives CASSFTGTEQFF.

The rearrangement joins TRBV25-1 to TRBJ1-1; a weak D match, TRBD1 (5 bases). Between the trimmed V and J ends, which lost 10 bases and 5 bases, there was a span of 17 bases. This CDR3 contains 13 residues. Germline V lookup: CDR1 MGHDK, CDR2 SYGVNS. The CDR3 loop is CANLGESWTEAFF. CDR3 nucleotides: TGTGCCAACCTGGGGGAATCTTGGACTGAAGCTTTCTTT.

The gene calls are TRBV11-2 and TRBJ2-7; 8 bases line up with TRBD2. Germline V CDR1 and CDR2: SGHAT, FQNNGV. Trimming at V came to 5 bases and at J to 0 bases, leaving 9 bases not matched to a gene. The CDR3 totals 16 residues. DNA for the CDR3: TGTGCCAGCAGCCATCGACCGGGACTAGGCTCCTACGAGCAGTACTTC. It encodes CASSHRPGLGSYEQYF.

The chain couples TRBV28 to TRBJ2-7, with 15 bases that match TRBD2. V gave up 4 bases and J gave up 4 bases; unmatched junction bases: 5. CDR3 size: 16 residues. Germline V gene lookup returns CDR1 MDHEN and CDR2 SYDVKM. The CDR3 spells CASSSPGTSGRYEQYF. CDR3 DNA sequence: TGTGCCAGCAGTTCGCCCGGGACTAGCGGGAGGTACGAGCAGTACTTC.

The rearrangement uses TRBV6-5 and TRBJ1-1; TRBD1 agrees at 7 bases. Germline V gene data show CDR1 as MNHEY and CDR2 as SVGAGI. The CDR3 has 14 residues. V gave up 6 bases and J gave up 0 bases; unmatched junction bases: 4. CDR3 in DNA: TGTGCCAGCAGCAGACAGGGCGTGAACACTGAAGCTTTCTTT. It yields the protein CASSRQGVNTEAFF.

The J gene is TRBJ1-2, the V gene TRBV4-1; D remains ambiguous. Germline loops: CDR1 MGHRA, CDR2 YSYEKL. The ends were cut back, 3 bases at V and 3 bases at J, with 8 bases in the middle. This CDR3 region has 13 residues. The CDR3 spells CASSHLGDYGYTF. The CDR3 DNA reads as TGCGCCAGCAGCCATTTGGGAGACTATGGCTACACCTTC.